This T cell receptor (beta chain) came from a study of shared clonotypes between healthy human individuals (dated by TCRdb to the early 2020s). Describing the broader study: The cohort included three men and a couple of women between 18 and 49 years of age. For each donor, CD4 naive and CD4 memory were each run on three plates, CD8 naive on two plates, and CD8 memory on one plate. Blood TCR repertoires of about 5 healthy adults were deeply sequenced to estimate repertoire size and the extent of clonotype sharing between individuals. To increase sequencing depth and limit assay-specific biases, different laboratories used diverse techniques to prepare libraries and sequence TCR repertoires. Between about 0.85 and 8.9 billion PBMCs per donor were obtained by leukapheresis. Study-wide findings and limitations: Pairwise subsampling indicated that sequencing depth was expected to affect the degree of clonotype sharing among donors. Sampling was restricted to blood, and TCR repertoires in tissue are likely to differ from TCR repertoires in blood. Sharing across a few donors was observed for 4.5% to 6.5% of naive CD4, about 3.2% of naive CD8, 2.3% of memory CD4, and about 0.38% of memory CD8 clonotypes. Because the study included only a small number of donors, the genetic and exposure-history diversity represented was limited. Compared with non-shared clonotypes, the clonotypes found in all four sorted-subset donors had higher generation probabilities. Even with the large sequencing depth, rarefaction of the sorted-subset datasets indicated that sequencing was incomplete. Naive subsets generally had larger estimated clonotype richness than memory subsets did.

Based on the germline V gene (reference sequence), the CDR1 and CDR2 sequences are GTSNPN and SVGIG. Germline trimming amounts to 3 bases on V and 10 bases on J, with 6 as the count of junction bases outside the gene matches. From cysteine to phenylalanine, the CDR3 is 13 amino acids long. Just the 39-base CDR3 DNA is kept, in frame starting at base 1. TCR CDR3 regions were amplified from genomic DNA by multiplex PCR using the deep immunoSEQ assay. Extracted genomic DNA from each cell subset was spread evenly across all wells of several immunoSEQ 96-well plates, with each plate serving as a replicate. For sorted subsets, 200 to 250 ng of genomic DNA, equivalent to around 29,000 T cell genomes, went into each replicate PCR. The purified libraries were quantified using a Qubit 3.0 fluorometer, sized with a Bioanalyzer 2100, and then quantified again using the KAPA Library Quantification kit. Each immunoSEQ 96-well plate was sequenced on its own single-read 150-cycle Illumina NextSeq 550 flow cell. Per the original workflow: Because the immunoSEQ output included only junctional sequences and no quality scores, the filtering could not be the same as the filtering used for full-length reads. Sequences were annotated with PyIR, a Python wrapper for IgBLAST v1.9, using IMGT germline references to assign V/J genes and CDR3. Reads were removed for weak V/J assignments (E-value above 1e-6), missing CDR3, stop codons, out-of-frame junctions, or ambiguous translated residues. V3J clonotypes were defined as sequences sharing the same inferred V gene, J gene, and CDR3 amino acid sequence. The percentage overlap between two repertoires was calculated by dividing the number of shared unique clonotypes by the size of the smaller repertoire. Three approaches were used to assess repertoire richness: RTK rarefaction, the Chao1 estimator, and Recon v2.1 estimates of unobserved clonotypes. Generation probabilities for all TCRbeta clonotypes obtained by the gDNA method from a handful of donors were computed using OLGA. TCRdb obtained this table from immuneACCESS and retained in-frame rearrangements with V and J assigned. These tables miss some clones; where compared with another copy, unresolved V genes account for less than half of the shortfall, and the remainder is unexplained. That table furnishes V, J and clone size, whereas the DNA furnished D and trimming. The sample table shows 2.3 million or so clones, and more than 80% are seen once. Of the sample, under 0.45% is held by the ten largest clones.

This clone was detected only a few times. The antigen it binds to is not known. No qualities accompany the bases; no much larger clone lies one base away. The donors were healthy, HIV-negative adults who had no recently reported acute infections or vaccinations. Every donor was a Caucasian adult residing in Nashville, Tennessee, USA. CD4+ T cells were enriched by magnetic negative selection; naive cells were then positively selected on CD45RA, and the negative fraction formed the memory subset. After blood collection by leukapheresis, PBMCs were isolated using Ficoll-Histopaque density gradient centrifugation and then cryopreserved in the vapor phase of liquid nitrogen. Analytical flow cytometry was used to check the purity and quantity of every magnetically sorted T cell population. Each sorted fraction had its genomic DNA isolated and then quantified by UV absorbance on a Nanodrop 2000c.

The sequenced material came from naive CD4+ T cells from PBMCs. Explained via the paper, the cell subset or site label denotes: CD45RA+ positively selected. Recombination connected TRBV30 to TRBJ1-1; 12 nucleotides in the junction match TRBD1. This TCR was recovered from a man younger than 30 in good health. Some clones in this sample may be carry-over from other donors' samples. The DNA reads TGTGCCTGGAGACCGGGACAGGGGGCTTTAGCTTTCTTT. Its translation reads: CAWRPGQGALAFF.